These 2 T cell receptor beta chains came from one sample sequenced in a study of untreated major depressive disorder. Study conclusions and caveats: Depressed patients' CD4+ T cells carried increased TRBV05-01 (Vbeta 5.1) usage versus control CD4+ T cells.

Profiling relied on immunoSEQ multiplex PCR, and the TCRdb table lists in-frame clones only, not all of them. This table has approximately 12,000 clones, 75% to 95% appearing once. These receptors have no identified antigens. Sequenced input: CD4+ T cells from PBMCs. These receptor sequences come from a woman aged 30 to 39 with major depressive disorder.

The V call is TRBV15, the J call TRBJ2-3; D ambiguous. Trimming left V 6 bases short and J 1 base short, with 11 bases between. The CDR3 is 14 residues long. The germline V gene encodes CDR1 LNHNV and CDR2 YYDKDF (reference sequence). CDR3 sequence: CATRLGRGTDTQYF. CDR3 sequence (DNA): TGTGCCACCAGACTTGGTAGGGGCACAGATACGCAGTATTTT.

The V gene is TRBV25-1, the J gene TRBJ1-2, with 7 bases that match TRBD1. Germline V gene data show CDR1 as MGHDK and CDR2 as SYGVNS. Losses at the gene ends were 6 bases for V and 3 bases for J; bases not matched to a gene: 13. The CDR3 consists of 16 residues. CDR3: CASSPEGRGRYYGYTF. The CDR3 region has the DNA TGTGCCAGCAGCCCCGAAGGAAGGGGGCGATACTATGGCTACACCTTC.